The 21 T cell receptor beta chains given below trace back to one sample, sequenced in a study of blood T cell repertoires in COVID-19. Profiled with immunoSEQ multiplex PCR; TCRdb holds only in-frame clones, not every one. Seen here are more than 90,000 clones, over 75% observed once, and the top ten hold around 2.3%. The sequencing input was peripheral blood. The receptors originated from a man aged 50-59 years with acute or convalescent COVID-19.

This chain links TRBV27 with TRBJ1-1; tentatively, D is TRBD1 (6 bases). Germline V gene lookup returns CDR1 MNHEY and CDR2 SMNVEV (reference sequence). CDR3 size: 17 residues. The V and J ends lost 2 bases and 0 bases respectively, with 16 bases between them. The CDR3, as DNA: TGTGCCAGCAGTTTAGCAAGGGGGGGGACCCTGAACACTGAAGCTTTCTTT. This sequence encodes CASSLARGGTLNTEAFF.

The chain carries TRBV11-2 and TRBJ2-2; 7 bases map to TRBD1. This CDR3 comprises 14 residues. J was trimmed by 6 bases and V by 5 bases; bases with no gene match: 6. The V gene's germline CDR1 is SGHAT and CDR2 FQNNGV. The CDR3 coding sequence is TGTGCCAGCAGCCCCCAACAGGGGTCCGGGGAGCTGTTTTTT. Amino acids: CASSPQQGSGELFF.

As DNA, the CDR3 is TGTGCCAGCTCACCTACCCAGAACTACGAGCAGTACTTC. This translates into CASSPTQNYEQYF. The chain couples TRBV18 to TRBJ2-7; D is unclear. Germline-derived CDR1 and CDR2 are KGHSH and LQKENI. Trimming took 3 bases from V and 3 from J, leaving 9 bases between them. This CDR3 contains 13 residues.

V usage is TRBV19 and J usage is TRBJ1-4; D not resolved. The CDR3 runs 13 residues. The germline V gene has CDR1 LNHDA and CDR2 SQIVND (reference sequence). Trimming stripped 5 bases from V and 5 bases from J, with 9 bases between. The CDR3 bases are TGTGCCAGTAGTCAAGCGAGGAATGAAAAACTGTTTTTT. Protein: CASSQARNEKLFF.

The rearrangement uses TRBV6-1 and TRBJ1-2, with TRBD1 identical over 8 bases. This CDR3 contains 14 residues. The junction had 1 base not matched to a gene; V was cut back by 0 bases and J by 4 bases. The germline CDR1 and CDR2 sequences are MNHNS and SASEGT. The chain's CDR3 is CASSEAGTGYGYTF. Written as DNA, the CDR3 is TGTGCCAGCAGTGAAGCCGGGACAGGCTATGGCTACACCTTC.

The chain recombines TRBV6-5 with TRBJ2-7, with 7 bases matching TRBD2. The CDR3 has 14 residues. The junction had 6 bases not matched to a gene; V was cut back by 5 bases and J by 2 bases. Germline values: CDR1 MNHEY, CDR2 SVGAGI. CDR3 sequence: CASSPWGGAYEQYF. DNA for the CDR3: TGTGCCAGCAGTCCGTGGGGGGGGGCCTACGAGCAGTACTTC.

This clone has a handful of counts. The sample carries other DNA sequences with the same CDR3. The V and J genes are TRBV5-1 and TRBJ2-5; possibly TRBD2 for D (6 bases). Trimming cost V 0 bases and J 2 bases, with 8 bases left between them. CDR3 length equals 14 residues. Germline V gene lookup returns CDR1 SGHRS and CDR2 YFSETQ. CDR3: CASSLGTIQETQYF. The CDR3 DNA sequence: TGCGCCAGCAGCTTGGGGACTATACAAGAGACCCAGTACTTC. Full variable domain (missing parts from reference TRBV5-1 and TRBJ2-5): KAGVTQTPRYLIKTRGQQVTLSCSPISGHRSVSWYQQTPGQGLQFLFEYFSETQRNKGNFPGRFSGRQFSNSRSEMNVSTLELGDSALYLCASSLGTIQETQYFGPGTRLLVL.

This clone was observed a few times. This sample includes further DNA sequences coding for the same CDR3. The chain employs TRBV6-4 and TRBJ2-6, with a tentative D call TRBD2 (6 bases). The germline CDR1 and CDR2 sequences are MRHNA and SNTAGT. The CDR3 is made up of 16 amino acids. V was pared by 0 bases and J by 0 bases, with 6 bases between. The CDR3 DNA reads as TGTGCCAGCAGTGACTCTAGCGGCTCTGGGGCCAACGTCCTGACTTTC. This gives the protein CASSDSSGSGANVLTF.

The gene calls are TRBV7-6 and TRBJ2-5; no clear D gene. There are 15 residues in the CDR3. V lost 1 base and J 2 bases, leaving 11 bases between the germline ends. Germline loops: CDR1 SGHVS, CDR2 FNYEAQ. The CDR3 sequence: CASSLVPVKQETQYF. As DNA, the CDR3 is TGTGCCAGCAGCTTAGTGCCGGTAAAGCAAGAGACCCAGTACTTC. The full variable domain, rest sourced from reference TRBV7-6 and TRBJ2-5, is GAGVSQSPRYKVTKRGQDVALRCDPISGHVSLYWYRQALGQGPEFLTYFNYEAQQDKSGLPNDRFSAERPEGSISTLTIQRTEQRDSAMYRCASSLVPVKQETQYFGPGTRLLVL.

The chain employs TRBV20-1 and TRBJ1-1; 7 nucleotides line up with TRBD1. V was pared by 2 bases and J by 13 bases, with 7 bases of the junction left unmatched. Germline CDR1 reads DFQATT; CDR2 reads SNEGSKA (reference sequence). The CDR3 extends over 11 amino acids. The CDR3 nucleotides read TGCAGTGCTAGAAGGACAGGAGATGATTTCTTT. Protein: CSARRTGDDFF.

The chain recombines TRBV6-5 with TRBJ2-5; tentatively, D is TRBD1 (7 bases). Germline values: CDR1 MNHEY, CDR2 SVGAGI. V dropped 2 bases and J dropped 2 bases, with 12 bases sitting between them. The length of the CDR3 is 15 residues. CDR3 sequence (DNA): TGTGCCAGCAGTTACCCCCAGGGGGGTCAAGAGACCCAGTACTTC. This codes for CASSYPQGGQETQYF.

The genes are TRBV19 and TRBJ2-1; D possibly corresponds to TRBD2 (6 bases). The CDR3 is made up of 14 amino acids. CDR1 LNHDA and CDR2 SQIVND come from the germline V gene (reference sequence). Deletions cut 2 bases from V and 7 bases from J, with 12 bases between. The CDR3 DNA reads as TGTGCCAGTAGTATATGGGACTTCCGGAATGAGCAGTTCTTC. Protein product: CASSIWDFRNEQFF.

The rearrangement links TRBV5-1 to TRBJ2-2; no clear D gene. The germline gives CDR1 SGHRS, CDR2 YFSETQ. This CDR3 comprises 15 residues. V was cut by 7 bases and J by 2 bases, with 15 bases left in between. The CDR3 sequence is CASADEIRNTGELFF. CDR3 coding DNA: TGCGCCAGCGCCGATGAGATCCGAAACACCGGGGAGCTGTTTTTT.

This clone was observed a few times. The CDR3 DNA sequence: TGTGCCAGCAGCCGGACAGGACCTCCTGCAGCCCAGCATTTT. Its translation is CASSRTGPPAAQHF. The V gene is TRBV7-6, the J gene TRBJ1-5, with 7 bases fitting TRBD1. CDR3 length: 14 residues. Looked up from germline, CDR1 is SGHVS and CDR2 is FNYEAQ. J gave up 11 bases and V 5 bases, and 12 bases lay outside the gene matches.

This sequence joins TRBV5-6 and TRBJ2-7; D uncertain. The germline V gene encodes CDR1 SGHDT and CDR2 YYEEEE. The V and J ends lost 0 bases and 0 bases respectively, with 7 bases between them. There are 14 residues in the CDR3. The CDR3 loop reads CASSLDPSSYEQYF. CDR3 nucleotides: TGTGCCAGCAGCTTGGATCCGAGCTCCTACGAGCAGTACTTC.

V gene TRBV14 combines with J gene TRBJ1-1; no clear D. The length of the CDR3 is 13 residues. V gave up 0 bases and J gave up 5 bases, with 7 bases separating them. The V gene's germline CDR1 is SGHDN and CDR2 FVKESK. In DNA form, the CDR3 reads TGTGCCAGCAGCCAAGATATTTTAACTGAAGCTTTCTTT. Residues: CASSQDILTEAFF. The variable domain in full, with the rest retrieved from reference TRBV14 and TRBJ1-1, is EAGVTQFPSHSVIEKGQTVTLRCDPISGHDNLYWYRRVMGKEIKFLLHFVKESKQDESGMPNNRFLAERTGGTYSTLKVQPAELEDSGVYFCASSQDILTEAFFGQGTRLTVV.

This sequence joins TRBV19 and TRBJ2-5, with 9 bases matching TRBD1. Per the germline V gene, CDR1 is LNHDA and CDR2 is SQIVND (reference sequence). The CDR3 contains 14 residues. The V gene end was trimmed by 6 bases and the J gene end by 1 base; junction bases not matched to a gene: 3. The CDR3 bases are TGTGCCAGTAGGGACAGGGGTGTCCAAGAGACCCAGTACTTC. This sequence encodes CASRDRGVQETQYF.

This chain joins TRBV27 and TRBJ2-7; 7 positions match TRBD1. Germline CDR1 MNHEY, CDR2 SMNVEV (reference sequence). There are 13 residues in the CDR3. J was trimmed by 5 bases and V by 3 bases; bases with no gene match: 4. CDR3 amino acids: CASSFYRGHEQYF. In DNA, the CDR3 is TGTGCCAGCAGTTTTTACAGGGGACACGAGCAGTACTTC.

The J gene is TRBJ2-7, the V gene TRBV7-6; 8 nucleotides agree with TRBD1. The CDR3 is made up of 16 amino acids. Germline CDR1 reads SGHVS; CDR2 reads FNYEAQ. V trimming: 5 bases; J trimming: 1 base; junction bases outside the gene matches: 10. The CDR3 region is CASSPGGRGLSYEQYF. The CDR3, as DNA: TGTGCCAGCAGCCCCGGCGGCAGGGGGCTTTCCTACGAGCAGTACTTC.

This clone was observed a handful of times. V is TRBV4-2 and J is TRBJ2-3; 8 bases are shared with TRBD1. The trim removed 0 bases at V and 5 bases at J, leaving 4 bases unmatched. The CDR3 is 15 residues long. Germline-derived CDR1 and CDR2 are LGHNA and YNFKEQ. CDR3 DNA: TGTGCCAGCAGCCAAGAGGGACAGGAGGTAGATACGCAGTATTTT. It is translated as CASSQEGQEVDTQYF.

The chain carries TRBV28 and TRBJ1-2; D unclear. V was pared by 5 bases and J by 2 bases, with 12 bases between. The germline CDR1 and CDR2 sequences are MDHEN and SYDVKM. The CDR3 has 14 amino acids. In DNA form, the CDR3 reads TGTGCCAGCAGTACCGGTGGGAGCAACTATGGCTACACCTTC. Its translation: CASSTGGSNYGYTF.